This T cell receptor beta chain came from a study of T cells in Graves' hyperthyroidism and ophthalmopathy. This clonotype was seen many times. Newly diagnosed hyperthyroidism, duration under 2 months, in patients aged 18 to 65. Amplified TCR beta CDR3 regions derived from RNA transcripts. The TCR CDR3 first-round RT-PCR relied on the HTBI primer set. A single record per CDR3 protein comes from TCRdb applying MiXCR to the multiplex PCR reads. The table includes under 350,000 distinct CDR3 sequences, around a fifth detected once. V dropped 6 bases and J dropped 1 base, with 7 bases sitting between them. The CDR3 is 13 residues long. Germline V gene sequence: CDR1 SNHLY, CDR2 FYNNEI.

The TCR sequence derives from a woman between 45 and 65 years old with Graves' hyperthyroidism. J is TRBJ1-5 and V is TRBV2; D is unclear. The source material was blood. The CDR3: CASSKDSNQPQHF. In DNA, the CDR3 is TGTGCCAGCAGCAAGGACAGCAATCAGCCCCAGCATTTT.